The clone carrying this T cell receptor (beta chain) has more than one count but fewer than ten. These data belong to a study of T-cell reconstitution after alpha-beta-depleted transplantation in children. The germline CDR1 and CDR2 sequences are MNHEY and SVGEGT. This CDR3 has 18 amino acids. Trimming pared 2 bases from V and 4 bases from J, leaving 24 bases between. TCRbeta library preparation incorporated unique molecular identifiers. TCRdb reprocessed the PCR reads via MiXCR and lists one record per CDR3 protein. The table shows approximately 420,000 distinct CDR3 sequences, with approximately 11% occurring only once.

The sample consisted of PBMCs from the stem cell graft donor, taken from the stem cell graft. The chain is built from TRBV6-2 or TRBV6-3 and TRBJ2-7; D possibly corresponds to TRBD2 (5 bases). The sequence came from a human donor who donated a stem cell graft to a child with acute myeloid leukemia. The DNA of the CDR3 is TGTGCCAGCAGTTACCAACCCTGGAGGATCCAGGATCGTTACGAGCAGTACTTC. Its protein product is CASSYQPWRIQDRYEQYF.